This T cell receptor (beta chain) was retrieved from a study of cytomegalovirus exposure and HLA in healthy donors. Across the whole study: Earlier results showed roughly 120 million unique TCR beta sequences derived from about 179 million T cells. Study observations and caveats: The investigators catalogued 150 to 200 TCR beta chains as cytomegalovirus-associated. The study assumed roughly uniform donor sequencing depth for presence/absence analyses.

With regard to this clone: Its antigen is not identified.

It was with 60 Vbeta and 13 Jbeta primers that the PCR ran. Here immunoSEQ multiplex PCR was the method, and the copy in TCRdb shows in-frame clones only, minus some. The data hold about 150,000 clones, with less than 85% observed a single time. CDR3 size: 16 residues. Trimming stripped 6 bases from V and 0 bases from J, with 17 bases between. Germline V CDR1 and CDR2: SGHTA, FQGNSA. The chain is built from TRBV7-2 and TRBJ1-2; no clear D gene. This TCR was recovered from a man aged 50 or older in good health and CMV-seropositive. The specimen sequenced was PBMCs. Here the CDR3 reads CASSFPTRLTNYGYTF. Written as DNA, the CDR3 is TGTGCCAGCAGTTTCCCAACTAGACTAACTAACTATGGCTACACCTTC. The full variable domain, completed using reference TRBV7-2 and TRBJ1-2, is GAGVSQSPSNKVTEKGKDVELRCDPISGHTALYWYRQSLGQGLEFLIYFQGNSAPDKSGLPSDRFSAERTGGSVSTLTIQRTQQEDSAVYLCASSFPTRLTNYGYTFGSGTRLTVV.